The 22 T cell receptor beta chains reported below all come from one sample, sequenced in a study of shared clonotypes between healthy human individuals. Here immunoSEQ multiplex PCR was the method, and the copy in TCRdb shows in-frame clones only, minus some. Here the sample spans about 490,000 clones, about 79% being singletons. The material sequenced was PBMCs. These receptors originate from a woman between 40 and 50 years old in good health. Some clones in this sample may be carry-over from other donors' samples.

CDR3 loop: CASSPPGLRTDTQYF. The CDR3 coding sequence is TGTGCCAGCAGCCCGCCGGGACTCCGCACAGATACGCAGTATTTT. The chain is built from TRBV11-2 and TRBJ2-3; D possibly corresponds to TRBD2 (6 bases). The CDR3 is 15 residues long. The V gene's germline CDR1 is SGHAT and CDR2 FQNNGV. Trimming pared 5 bases from V and 1 base from J, leaving 13 bases between.

The chain uses TRBV5-4 and TRBJ2-2; D not resolved. The CDR3 spans 14 residues. Per the germline V gene, CDR1 is SGHNT and CDR2 is YYREEE (reference sequence). Trimming left V 6 bases short and J 5 bases short, with 14 bases between. The CDR3 sequence: CASTPEALTGELFF. CDR3 nucleotide sequence: TGTGCCAGCACCCCCGAGGCGCTTACCGGGGAGCTGTTTTTT. Filled out from reference TRBV5-4 and TRBJ2-2, the complete variable domain reads ETGVTQSPTHLIKTRGQQVTLRCSSQSGHNTVSWYQQALGQGPQFIFQYYREEENGRGNFPPRFSGLQFPNYSSELNVNALELDDSALYLCASTPEALTGELFFGEGSRLTVL.

This clone was seen once. The J gene is TRBJ2-3, the V gene TRBV5-4, with TRBD2 matching 9 bases. The CDR3 runs 16 residues. The germline CDR1 and CDR2 sequences are SGHNT and YYREEE (reference sequence). V shed 2 bases and J 2 bases; nucleotides not matched to a gene: 6. The CDR3 bases are TGTGCCAGCAGCTTAAGGACTAGCGTTACCACAGATACGCAGTATTTT. It codes for CASSLRTSVTTDTQYF.

This clone appeared once. This chain joins TRBV7-2 and TRBJ2-7, with D tentatively TRBD2 (6 bases). This CDR3 has 14 residues. Germline V gene sequence: CDR1 SGHTA, CDR2 FQGNSA. V lost 4 bases and J 4 bases, leaving 14 bases between the germline ends. CDR3 DNA sequence: TGTGCCAGCAGCTCAATGGGACTGTTATACGAGCAGTACTTC. Translated: CASSSMGLLYEQYF.

This chain connects TRBV4-2 to TRBJ1-1, with D unresolved. The germline gives CDR1 LGHNA, CDR2 YNFKEQ. The ends were cut back, 1 base at V and 2 bases at J, with 8 bases in the middle. The CDR3 is 14 residues long. The CDR3 loop reads CASSQGRINTEAFF. DNA of the CDR3: TGTGCCAGCAGCCAAGGGCGGATAAACACTGAAGCTTTCTTT.

The sample holds one count of this clone. This chain links TRBV28 with TRBJ2-1; perhaps TRBD1 as D (6 bases). The CDR3 loop spans 17 amino acids. V was shortened by 6 bases and J by 0 bases, with 18 bases between the two germline ends. From germline, CDR1 is MDHEN and CDR2 SYDVKM. The CDR3 region is CASSLPVTGSSYNEQFF. In DNA, the CDR3 is TGTGCCAGCAGCTTGCCCGTTACAGGGAGCTCCTACAATGAGCAGTTCTTC.

The CDR3 reads CSVGGLAGAPETQYF. Written as DNA, the CDR3 is TGCAGCGTTGGAGGGCTAGCGGGAGCTCCGGAGACCCAGTACTTC. The V gene is TRBV29-1, the J gene TRBJ2-5; 10 bases align to TRBD2. CDR3 size: 15 residues. Trimming at V came to 4 bases and at J to 5 bases, leaving 10 bases not matched to a gene. CDR1 is SQVTM and CDR2 is ANQGSEA in the germline V gene.

The chain uses TRBV15 and TRBJ2-7; D not resolved. Germline V gene sequence: CDR1 LNHNV, CDR2 YYDKDF (reference sequence). Deletions cut 0 bases from V and 3 bases from J, with 12 bases between. The CDR3 runs 15 residues. CDR3 nucleotides: TGTGCCACCAGCAGAGATAGTGGTAGTTTCTACGAGCAGTACTTC. This codes for CATSRDSGSFYEQYF.

J is TRBJ2-7 and V is TRBV5-1; possibly TRBD1 for D (6 bases). Germline CDR1 SGHRS, CDR2 YFSETQ. The CDR3 consists of 14 residues. Between the trimmed V and J ends, which lost 4 bases and 1 base, there was a span of 12 bases. DNA of the CDR3: TGCGCCAGCAGCCCGGGACACGGGTCCTACGAGCAGTACTTC. This encodes CASSPGHGSYEQYF.

This clone was observed a handful of times. This rearrangement joins TRBV11-2 to TRBJ2-7; TRBD2 matches 14 bases. This CDR3 has 15 residues. Germline assignment: CDR1 SGHAT and CDR2 FQNNGV. Trimming removed 4 bases from V and 6 bases from J; junction bases left unmatched: 5. The CDR3 DNA is TGTGCCAGCAGCTGGGGACTAGCGGGAGTCCCCGAGCAGTACTTC. Translating gives CASSWGLAGVPEQYF.

This chain joins TRBV6-1 and TRBJ1-5; D gene unclear. With 8 bases removed from V and 6 bases from J, the gap between germline ends came to 11 bases. Looked up from germline, CDR1 is MNHNS and CDR2 is SASEGT. CDR3 length equals 12 residues. The CDR3 is CASAEPIQPQHF. The CDR3 DNA follows: TGTGCCAGCGCGGAGCCTATTCAGCCCCAGCATTTT.

This chain links TRBV27 with TRBJ2-1, with D unresolved. The length of the CDR3 is 14 residues. V lost 7 bases and J lost 4, with 14 bases in between. The V gene's germline CDR1 is MNHEY and CDR2 SMNVEV (reference sequence). The CDR3: CASTGRGGYNEQFF. DNA of the CDR3: TGTGCCAGCACAGGTCGAGGCGGTTACAATGAGCAGTTCTTC.

The gene calls are TRBV18 and TRBJ1-4; D remains ambiguous. Trimming stripped 0 bases from V and 5 bases from J, with 13 bases between. This CDR3 has 16 amino acids. Germline CDR1 reads KGHSH; CDR2 reads LQKENI. The CDR3 spells CASSPPVNRRNEKLFF. CDR3 DNA: TGTGCCAGCTCACCACCGGTGAACCGACGAAATGAAAAACTGTTTTTT.

The chain is built from TRBV5-1 and TRBJ1-2; maybe TRBD1 (5 bases). Germline V gives CDR1 SGHRS, CDR2 YFSETQ. The V gene lost 4 bases and the J gene lost 4 bases, with 20 bases spanning the gap. The CDR3 length is 16 residues. CDR3 nucleotides: TGCGCCAGCAGCCCTGGGGCGGTCAATGGGGGCTATGGCTACACCTTC. Its protein is CASSPGAVNGGYGYTF.

V gene TRBV7-6 combines with J gene TRBJ2-1; D gene uncertain. Germline V gene lookup returns CDR1 SGHVS and CDR2 FNYEAQ. The CDR3 sequence is 13 residues long. V lost 5 bases to trimming and J lost 5 bases, with 10 bases between them. CDR3 protein: CASSRSSNNEQFF. In nucleotides, the CDR3 is TGTGCCAGCAGCCGTTCTTCCAACAATGAGCAGTTCTTC. The entire variable domain, with the rest obtained from reference TRBV7-6 and TRBJ2-1, is as follows: GAGVSQSPRYKVTKRGQDVALRCDPISGHVSLYWYRQALGQGPEFLTYFNYEAQQDKSGLPNDRFSAERPEGSISTLTIQRTEQRDSAMYRCASSRSSNNEQFFGPGTRLTVL.

As regards this clone: With a far larger clone one base away, a read error is the likely cause. Other nucleotide sequences in the sample specify the same CDR3. The genes are TRBV9 and TRBJ2-5, with D hard to call. Germline loops: CDR1 SGDLS, CDR2 YYNGEE. The CDR3 length is 14 residues. The ends were cut back, 2 bases at V and 1 base at J, with 9 bases in the middle. CDR3 sequence: CASSVGRTQETQYF. The CDR3 region has the DNA TGTGCCAGCAGCGTCGGCAGAACCCAAGAGACCCAGTACTTC.

Concerning this clone itself: At one end, the junction sequence differs from germline, possibly due to a read error. The genes are TRBV6-6 and TRBJ2-7, with 8 bases that match TRBD1. CDR3 size: 14 residues. CDR1 is MNHNY and CDR2 is SVGAGI in the germline V gene (reference sequence). The chain's CDR3 is CAISPGQGFYEQYF. CDR3 sequence (DNA): TGTGCCATCAGTCCAGGACAGGGCTTCTACGAGCAGTACTTC.

The V and J genes are TRBV5-1 and TRBJ1-3; D is ambiguous. The germline V gene encodes CDR1 SGHRS and CDR2 YFSETQ. The CDR3 loop spans 16 amino acids. V was clipped by 2 bases and J by 0 bases, with 12 bases between them. Written as DNA, the CDR3 is TGCGCCAGCAGCTTAACGACGGGGAGCTCTGGAAACACCATATATTTT. Translation gives CASSLTTGSSGNTIYF.

The V gene is TRBV28, the J gene TRBJ2-7, with 8 positions matching TRBD1. CDR3 length: 16 amino acids. The germline CDR1 and CDR2 sequences are MDHEN and SYDVKM. V was clipped by 5 bases and J by 2 bases; unmatched bases: 11. The DNA of the CDR3 is TGTGCCAGCAGTAACCAGGGGGCAACCGGGCCCTACGAGCAGTACTTC. Translating it yields CASSNQGATGPYEQYF.

CDR3 DNA: TGTGCCAGCAGCTTAGGACAGGGCAACACCATATATTTT. Translated, it gives CASSLGQGNTIYF. The rearrangement joins TRBV7-2 to TRBJ1-3; 7 nucleotides align to TRBD1. The junction had 1 base not matched to a gene; V was cut back by 1 base and J by 7 bases. This CDR3 is built from 13 residues. Looked up from germline, CDR1 is SGHTA and CDR2 is FQGNSA.

This clone showed up just once. The V and J genes are TRBV30 and TRBJ2-5; 7 nucleotides align to TRBD1. The J call could be wrong; TRBJ2-7 is a better fit for the DNA end. This CDR3 is built from 13 residues. The germline CDR1 and CDR2 sequences are GTSNPN and SVGIG (reference sequence). As DNA, the CDR3 is TGTGCCTGGAGTTCCGGGACAGCCTACGAGCAGTACTTC. Its protein is CAWSSGTAYEQYF.

This chain joins TRBV18 and TRBJ2-7; 7 bases agree with TRBD1. The V segment lost 3 bases and the J segment 2 bases; nucleotides outside the gene matches: 7. Germline V gene data show CDR1 as KGHSH and CDR2 as LQKENI. The CDR3 has 15 residues. DNA for the CDR3: TGTGCCAGCTCACCGGTTGGGACAGACCCCTACGAGCAGTACTTC. This codes for CASSPVGTDPYEQYF. The variable domain in full, with the rest retrieved from reference TRBV18 and TRBJ2-7, is NAGVMQNPRHLVRRRGQEARLRCSPMKGHSHVYWYRQLPEEGLKFMVYLQKENIIDESGMPKERFSAEFPKEGPSILRIQQVVRGDSAAYFCASSPVGTDPYEQYFGPGTRLTVT.